This T cell receptor beta chain came from a study of neurological immune-mediated disorders. V gave up 5 bases and J gave up 3 bases, with 19 bases separating them. The CDR3 has 17 amino acids. The sample holds many counts of this clonotype. TCRdb reprocessed the 5' RACE reads with MiXCR, giving one entry per CDR3 protein. The profile shows 93,000 or so distinct CDR3 sequences, 11% of them singletons. Time point denoted: longitudinal time-point 3. The starting material, 2 million PBMCs stored at -80 C, gave rise to the unsorted libraries. The V call is TRBV12-3 or TRBV12-4, the J call TRBJ2-2, with D possibly being TRBD2 (5 bases). The TCR comes from a female donor with HTLV-1-associated myelopathy (HAM/TSP). The sample comprised PBMCs. CDR3 amino acids: CASSPLPVYGDTGELFF. CDR3 DNA sequence: TGTGCCAGCAGTCCGTTGCCCGTGTACGGGGACACCGGGGAGCTGTTTTTT.